This section outlines one TCR beta chain sequence together with its context. This specimen comes from a study of blood T cell repertoires in COVID-19. Study as a whole: The samples span acute and convalescent COVID-19 from the United States, Italy and Spain. T cells, B-cell-depleted T cells, or PBMCs provided the cDNA or gDNA that served as material.

The table came from immunoSEQ multiplex PCR; TCRdb's copy has only in-frame clones and leaves some out. The sample records roughly 100,000 clones, about 90% being singletons. The V and J ends lost 1 base and 6 bases respectively, with 4 bases between them. The CDR3 length is 12 residues. The V call is TRBV12-3 or TRBV12-4, the J call TRBJ2-4; D remains unclear. The receptor's source is a human donor with active COVID-19. The donor label of this sample is uncertain. The sample was peripheral blood. The CDR3 DNA reads as TGTGCCAGCAGTTTAGATAGAAACATTCAGTACTTC. Its translation: CASSLDRNIQYF.